A single sample gave rise to the 13 T cell receptor beta chains below, sequenced in a study of T cell repertoires in cytomegalovirus infection. TCRdb called the reads again in MiXCR, with one record for every CDR3 protein. Among 200,000 to 250,000 distinct CDR3 sequences listed, about 23% were seen once. The sequenced sample was CD8+ T cells from PBMCs. Receptors originate from a human donor in good health (CMV status not recorded). Some clones in this sample may be carry-over from other donors' samples.

The chain combines TRBV29-1 with TRBJ2-2; TRBD2 is a possible D gene (7 bases). Germline assignment: CDR1 SQVTM and CDR2 ANQGSEA. The V end lost 0 bases, the J end lost 4 bases, and 12 bases lay between the germline ends. This CDR3 has 15 amino acids. For the CDR3, the DNA is TGCAGCGTTGAAGACCCGGGGGGCGTCACCGGGGAGCTGTTTTTT. Translating gives CSVEDPGGVTGELFF.

The chain combines TRBV20-1 with TRBJ1-2; 7 bases are a match to TRBD1. The CDR3 loop spans 13 amino acids. Germline trimming cut 6 bases from V and 3 bases from J; bases unmatched to any gene: 7. The germline gives CDR1 DFQATT, CDR2 SNEGSKA (reference sequence). CDR3 in DNA: TGCAGTGCGTCGGACAGGTCCTACTATGGCTACACCTTC. This encodes CSASDRSYYGYTF.

This clonotype turned up a few times. This chain uses TRBV27 with TRBJ2-7; no clear D. Trimming stripped 3 bases from V and 3 bases from J, with 12 bases between. The CDR3 covers 14 residues. Germline V gene data show CDR1 as MNHEY and CDR2 as SMNVEV (reference sequence). CDR3 sequence: CASSFTGPDYEQYF. The DNA of the CDR3 is TGTGCCAGCAGTTTTACGGGCCCGGACTACGAGCAGTACTTC.

The chain carries TRBV27 and TRBJ1-1; 7 bases match TRBD1. This CDR3 is built from 13 residues. CDR1 and CDR2 (germline): MNHEY, SMNVEV (reference sequence). The trim removed 8 bases at V and 4 bases at J, leaving 7 bases unmatched. The CDR3 protein is CASGMGTATEAFF. The CDR3 DNA is TGTGCCAGCGGGATGGGGACAGCCACTGAAGCTTTCTTT.

This clonotype showed up many times. J is TRBJ1-2 and V is TRBV7-9; D remains unclear. CDR3 length: 13 residues. V lost 5 bases and J 7 bases, leaving 14 bases between the germline ends. Germline CDR1 reads SEHNR; CDR2 reads FQNEAQ (reference sequence). The CDR3 coding sequence is TGTGCCAGCAGCGACCCCTCTGATACTGGCTACACCTTC. It yields the protein CASSDPSDTGYTF.

The V gene is TRBV2, the J gene TRBJ2-3; tentative D call: TRBD2 (6 bases). Trimming removed 7 bases at V and 1 base at J, with 12 bases between. This CDR3 spans 14 amino acids. The germline V gene has CDR1 SNHLY and CDR2 FYNNEI. The CDR3 DNA reads TGTGCCAGCATCCGGGGGATGGGCACAGATACGCAGTATTTT. Its translation is CASIRGMGTDTQYF.

This clonotype was recorded a few times. The chain links TRBV19 to TRBJ2-7; 7 bases are a match to TRBD1. The CDR3 contains 14 residues. J gave up 1 base and V 3 bases, and 3 bases lay outside the gene matches. Germline CDR1 and CDR2: LNHDA and SQIVND (reference sequence). CDR3 loop: CASSMTGRSYEQYF. The CDR3 DNA reads TGTGCCAGTAGTATGACAGGGCGATCCTACGAGCAGTACTTC.

This clonotype was seen ten or more times. The chain carries TRBV5-1 and TRBJ2-3; possible D gene TRBD2, 6 bases. CDR1 is SGHRS and CDR2 is YFSETQ in the germline V gene. With 4 bases removed from V and 0 bases from J, the gap between germline ends came to 18 bases. The CDR3 loop spans 17 amino acids. The CDR3 DNA reads TGCGCCAGCAGCAGGTCGGGACTGGGCCCTAGCACAGATACGCAGTATTTT. Translated: CASSRSGLGPSTDTQYF. The full variable domain, rest sourced from reference TRBV5-1 and TRBJ2-3, is KAGVTQTPRYLIKTRGQQVTLSCSPISGHRSVSWYQQTPGQGLQFLFEYFSETQRNKGNFPGRFSGRQFSNSRSEMNVSTLELGDSALYLCASSRSGLGPSTDTQYFGPGTRLTVL.

This clonotype was observed at least ten times. The chain recombines TRBV28 with TRBJ2-3, with D tentatively TRBD1 (6 bases). Germline assignment: CDR1 MDHEN and CDR2 SYDVKM. The CDR3 consists of 14 residues. V lost 7 bases and J 5 bases, leaving 16 bases between the germline ends. In DNA form, the CDR3 reads TGTGCCAGCACCGTCGTGGGGGCCGGAGATACGCAGTATTTT. Encoded protein: CASTVVGAGDTQYF.

This clonotype was observed at least ten times. The chain uses TRBV7-8 and TRBJ1-2; TRBD1 matches at 7 bases. The germline CDR1 and CDR2 sequences are SGHVS and FQNEAQ. The CDR3 consists of 15 residues. J gave up 3 bases and V 4 bases, and 8 bases lay outside the gene matches. DNA for the CDR3: TGTGCCAGCAGCTCCGGAAGGGGGCGAGACTATGGCTACACCTTC. Encoded protein: CASSSGRGRDYGYTF.

This chain joins TRBV28 and TRBJ2-5; 10 bases match TRBD2. V lost 2 bases and J lost 4; bases outside the gene matches: 4. Per germline, CDR1 MDHEN and CDR2 SYDVKM. The CDR3 extends over 15 amino acids. CDR3 residues: CASSLGASGGETQYF. The DNA for the CDR3 is TGTGCCAGCAGTTTAGGTGCTAGCGGGGGAGAGACCCAGTACTTC.

Concerning this clonotype: Lacking the conserved final phenylalanine or tryptophan, this CDR3 likely reflects a read error. J is TRBJ1-5 and V is TRBV6-1; unclear D gene. Trimming left V 2 bases short and J 6 bases short, with 11 bases between. The CDR3 contains 14 residues. The germline V gene encodes CDR1 MNHNS and CDR2 SASEGT. The CDR3 protein is CASSETWQTQPQHL. The DNA for the CDR3 is TGTGCCAGCAGTGAAACTTGGCAGACTCAGCCCCAGCATTTA.

V is TRBV2 and J is TRBJ2-3; the match to TRBD2 covers 9 bases. Losses at the gene ends were 8 bases for V and 3 bases for J; bases not matched to a gene: 12. Germline CDR1 reads SNHLY; CDR2 reads FYNNEI. The CDR3 contains 16 residues. The DNA for the CDR3 is TGTGCCAGCGCAAAAGGGGGACTAGCCAGGACAGATACGCAGTATTTT. The encoded protein is CASAKGGLARTDTQYF.